Listed below are T cell receptor beta chains from one sample, sequenced in a study of T cells after yellow fever vaccination. TCRdb used MiXCR to reprocess the 5' RACE reads, holding one entry per CDR3 protein. The sample lists more than 25,000 distinct CDR3 sequences, about 6% seen once, with 20% to 25% in the top ten. The sample consisted of PBMCs, either bulk or a sorted T-cell subset (CD4+, CD8+, memory, or dextramer-sorted; not recorded which), taken on the day of the yellow fever booster vaccination. These TCRs come from a man younger than 40 who received the YFV17D yellow fever vaccine. The CDR3 runs from the conserved cysteine through the conserved F or W. Fields, in order: J gene, clone size, V gene, D gene, CDR3 protein, CDR3 DNA. The D gene is left open where the match is weak. Size is stated for part of the rows, as once, few or many counts, or as a class when the clone is expanded.

TRBJ2-7	.	TRBV7-6	TRBD1	CASSVAGTGLYEQYF	TGTGCCAGCAGCGTAGCCGGGACAGGGCTCTACGAGCAGTACTTC
TRBJ2-1	many	TRBV11-2	TRBD2	CASRKGTSGAGSSYNEQFF	TGTGCCAGCAGGAAGGGGACTAGCGGGGCTGGGAGCTCCTACAATGAGCAGTTCTTC
TRBJ2-1	.	TRBV2	TRBD1	CASSDRDRGYNEQFF	TGTGCCAGCAGCGACCGGGACAGGGGCTACAATGAGCAGTTCTTC
TRBJ2-5	many	TRBV18	.	CASSPSDTRPSGF	TGTGCCAGCTCCCCCAGTGATACTAGACCGAGCGGCTTC
TRBJ2-1	many	TRBV5-5	TRBD2	CASSFSTSGSYNEQFF	TGTGCCAGCAGCTTCTCGACTAGCGGGAGCTACAATGAGCAGTTCTTC
TRBJ1-1	.	TRBV5-1	.	CASSTGQMNTEASF	TGCGCCAGCAGCACGGGGCAGATGAACACTGAAGCTTCCTTT
TRBJ2-1	.	TRBV20-1	.	CSASSRSSYNEQFF	TGCAGTGCTAGTAGTCGGTCCTCCTACAATGAGCAGTTCTTC
TRBJ2-7	many	TRBV10-3	TRBD2	CAIKLGPGLAGSYEQYF	TGTGCCATCAAACTAGGCCCGGGACTAGCGGGATCCTACGAGCAGTACTTC
TRBJ2-2	.	TRBV5-1	.	CASSLLPGTGELFF	TGCGCCAGCAGCTTGCTTCCCGGGACCGGGGAGCTGTTTTTT
TRBJ2-1	many	TRBV27	TRBD1	CASNPGGSYNEQFF	TGTGCCAGCAATCCAGGGGGCAGTTACAATGAGCAGTTCTTC
TRBJ2-2	.	TRBV30	TRBD1	CAWSYRGCISGELFF	TGTGCCTGGAGTTACAGGGGGTGCATCTCCGGGGAGCTGTTTTTT
TRBJ2-3	.	TRBV7-2	TRBD2	CASSLAWTSRRTQYF	TGTGCCAGCAGCCTAGCGTGGACTAGCAGGAGGACGCAGTATTTT
TRBJ2-2	few	TRBV11-3	.	CASSLSGNAGELFF	TGTGCCAGCAGCTTATCCGGTAACGCCGGGGAGCTGTTTTTT
TRBJ2-3	many	TRBV12-3/TRBV12-4	.	CASSFTSSGRSKDTQYF	TGTGCCAGCAGTTTTACTTCGTCGGGCAGGTCGAAGGATACGCAGTATTTT
TRBJ2-7	many	TRBV5-1	TRBD2	CASSPEGAGELYEQYF	TGCGCCAGCAGCCCTGAGGGTGCGGGAGAACTCTACGAGCAGTACTTC
TRBJ2-7	few	TRBV6-2/TRBV6-3	.	CASSKPQDYEQYF	TGTGCCAGCAGTAAGCCCCAAGACTACGAGCAGTACTTC
TRBJ2-5	few	TRBV7-6	.	CASSSGVEETQYF	TGTGCCAGCAGTAGTGGGGTAGAAGAGACCCAGTACTTC
TRBJ2-3	.	TRBV7-6	.	CASSLGRLDTQYF	TGTGCCAGCAGCTTAGGGAGGTTAGATACGCAGTATTTT
TRBJ2-3	many	TRBV5-1	.	CASSGSDHTDTQYF	TGCGCCAGCAGTGGCAGTGACCACACAGATACGCAGTATTTT
TRBJ2-4	many	TRBV3-1	.	CASSQGPLRGGEYF	TGTGCCAGCAGCCAAGGTCCTTTAAGGGGCGGAGAGTACTTC
TRBJ2-3	many	TRBV7-3	TRBD2	CASTLGGLAADTQYF	TGTGCCAGCACCCTGGGGGGACTAGCGGCAGATACGCAGTATTTT
TRBJ2-3	few	TRBV29-1	TRBD2	CSVAGLAGWPDTQYF	TGCAGCGTTGCTGGGCTAGCGGGATGGCCAGATACGCAGTATTTT
TRBJ1-2	.	TRBV7-2	TRBD1	CASSQIQGASYGYTF	TGTGCCAGCAGCCAGATACAGGGGGCGAGCTATGGCTACACCTTC
TRBJ1-2	many	TRBV12-3/TRBV12-4	TRBD1	CASNLGQGHGYTF	TGTGCCAGCAACCTGGGACAGGGCCATGGCTACACCTTC
TRBJ2-3	few	TRBV11-2	.	CASSRHDSTDTQYF	TGTGCCAGCAGCCGACATGATTCCACAGATACGCAGTATTTT
TRBJ2-7	few	TRBV7-9	TRBD2	CASSSRPRDYKGYEQYF	TGTGCCAGCAGCTCGAGACCTAGGGACTATAAGGGCTACGAGCAGTACTTC
TRBJ2-1	many	TRBV5-1	.	CASSLGRGGYNEQFF	TGCGCCAGCAGCTTGGGCAGGGGGGGCTACAATGAGCAGTTCTTC
TRBJ1-5	.	TRBV5-4	.	CASSFRGSNQPQHF	TGTGCCAGCAGTTTTCGGGGAAGCAATCAGCCCCAGCATTTT
TRBJ1-5	many	TRBV6-6	.	CASSSEGFQPQHF	TGTGCCAGCAGTTCGGAGGGATTTCAGCCCCAGCATTTT
TRBJ2-7	many	TRBV3-1	.	CASSPTLTYEQYF	TGTGCCAGCAGCCCAACATTGACCTACGAGCAGTACTTC
TRBJ2-7	many	TRBV11-2	TRBD2	CASRPSLAEPSSYEQYF	TGTGCCAGCAGACCTAGTCTAGCGGAGCCCTCCTCCTACGAGCAGTACTTC
TRBJ1-6	many	TRBV7-9	.	CASSQMDLLSNSPLHF	TGTGCCAGCAGCCAGATGGACCTACTATCCAATTCACCCCTCCACTTT
TRBJ2-7	many	TRBV6-5	TRBD1	CASSYGASGTGGYEQYF	TGTGCCAGCAGTTACGGGGCTTCCGGGACAGGGGGCTACGAGCAGTACTTC
TRBJ2-3	many	TRBV7-2	.	CASSFLSWDTQYF	TGTGCCAGCAGCTTTTTGAGCTGGGATACGCAGTATTTT
TRBJ2-7	many	TRBV20-1	TRBD2	CSALASGRSGEQYF	TGCAGTGCCCTAGCCAGCGGGAGATCTGGCGAGCAGTACTTC